The rows below give T cell receptor beta chains drawn from one sample of a study of blood T cell repertoires in COVID-19. The method was immunoSEQ multiplex PCR; TCRdb's version includes in-frame clones alone and lacks a portion of them. The sample includes about 200,000 clones, roughly four fifths seen only once; the top ten take under 10%. The sample comprised peripheral blood. The receptors derive from an elderly woman with COVID-19, enrolled during active disease. The CDR3 runs from the conserved cysteine through the conserved F or W. D genes are given only for firm matches.

V gene | D gene | CDR3 protein
TRBV7-6 | - | CASSLRGAQNTGELFF
TRBV5-6 | - | CASNWGQGGKLFF
TRBV27 | - | CASSFRPLPYRGTQYF
TRBV12-3/TRBV12-4 | - | CASSSRRPQYF
TRBV9 | - | CASSGKQGSGNTIYF
TRBV28 | - | CASSLGGGYGYTF
TRBV3-1/TRBV3-2 | - | CASSQGGYSGNTIYF
TRBV5-1 | TRBD1 | CASSLAPTGGEYGYTF
TRBV10-3 | TRBD2 | CAAGGLWGSYNEQFF
TRBV19 | TRBD1 | CASRRTTGEDTQYF
TRBV27 | - | CASSFGNSPLHF
TRBV10-3 | - | CAIRGLGGANEQFF
TRBV18 | - | CASSRTELETQYF
TRBV10-1 | - | CASSERPGEQYF
TRBV11-3 | TRBD1 | CASSLAGGDYNEQFF
TRBV2 | - | CASSSEEVLVGHF
TRBV28 | - | CASRSLGGARYEQYF
TRBV4-1 | TRBD1 | CASSQVRQGADEKLFF
TRBV20-1 | - | CSAKRSTQYF
TRBV2 | - | CASTMRGSYNEQFF
TRBV7-9 | TRBD2 | CASSYSGGDTQYF
TRBV28 | - | CASTEGAYNEQFF
TRBV19 | TRBD1 | CASSAKTGGGEKLFF
TRBV3-1/TRBV3-2 | TRBD1 | CASSRREPGQGPYEQYF
TRBV3-1/TRBV3-2 | - | CASSHQGGGTEAFF
TRBV29-1 | - | CSVDQVNTEAFF
TRBV19 | - | CASSTPGGRGPNTEAFF
TRBV6-1 | - | CASSEVGQAGELFF
TRBV7-2 | - | CASSLEGGNWAYNSPLHF
TRBV5-4 | - | CASSTGTGTGYGYTF
TRBV5-5 | TRBD2 | CASTKIRGGLGSTDTQYF
TRBV20-1 | TRBD1 | CSASGAGGTGELFF
TRBV10-2 | - | CASRNQVNTEAFF
TRBV7-8 | - | CASSLGGHLLAEAFF
TRBV5-1 | - | CASSPGRQAGNTIYF
TRBV5-1 | TRBD1 | CASSLSVTGGEGYTF
TRBV5-5 | - | CASSLVTIQETQYF
TRBV6-5 | - | CASRLIQGNEQFF
TRBV9 | - | CASSVLPDRLTGELFF
TRBV6-5 | TRBD2 | CASSRLARDTQYF
TRBV7-9 | - | CASSPGSGTDTQYF
TRBV5-5 | - | CASFRGGQADTQYF
TRBV5-4 | - | CASSSSPEVVGYTF
TRBV18 | TRBD2 | CASSPPSSGRLTGELFF
TRBV10-3 | - | CAIRQNSGMETQYF
TRBV5-8 | - | CASSLGQLGYEQYF
TRBV11-2 | - | CASQGTDTQYF
TRBV4-1 | TRBD2 | CASSQAGSGVYNEQFF
TRBV4-1 | TRBD1 | CASSHTGAGEQFF
TRBV5-4 | - | CAMIHSTGGNGNQPQHF
TRBV7-9 | - | CASSIQGHEQFF
TRBV27 | TRBD1 | CASRPGQGWDQPQHF
TRBV24-1 | - | CATSDFRGGHNQPQHF
TRBV2 | - | CASSESQSNGYTF